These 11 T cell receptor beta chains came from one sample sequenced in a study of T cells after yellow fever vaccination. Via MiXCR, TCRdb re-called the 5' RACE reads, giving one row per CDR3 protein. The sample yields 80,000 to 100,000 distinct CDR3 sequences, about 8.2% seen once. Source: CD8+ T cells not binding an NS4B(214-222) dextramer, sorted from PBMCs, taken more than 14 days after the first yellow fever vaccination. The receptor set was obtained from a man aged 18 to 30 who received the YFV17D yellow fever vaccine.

CDR3: CASSEDRWLNEQFF. CDR3 in DNA: TGTGCCAGCAGTGAAGACCGGTGGCTCAATGAGCAGTTCTTC. This rearrangement joins TRBV2 to TRBJ2-1; D is undetermined. In germline, CDR1 is SNHLY, CDR2 FYNNEI. The CDR3 is 14 residues long. The V gene lost 1 base and the J gene lost 6 bases, with 10 bases spanning the gap.

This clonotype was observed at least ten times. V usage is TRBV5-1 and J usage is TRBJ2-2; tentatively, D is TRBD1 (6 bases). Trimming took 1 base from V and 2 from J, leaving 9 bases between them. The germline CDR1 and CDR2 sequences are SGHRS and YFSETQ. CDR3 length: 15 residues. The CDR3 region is CASSLNRANTGELFF. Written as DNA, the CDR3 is TGCGCCAGCAGCTTGAACAGGGCCAACACCGGGGAGCTGTTTTTT.

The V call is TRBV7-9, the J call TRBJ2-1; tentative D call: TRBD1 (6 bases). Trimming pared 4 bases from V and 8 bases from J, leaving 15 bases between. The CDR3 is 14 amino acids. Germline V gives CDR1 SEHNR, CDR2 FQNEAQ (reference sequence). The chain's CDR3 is CASSSPARGDEQFF. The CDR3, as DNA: TGTGCCAGCAGCTCCCCTGCCAGGGGCGATGAGCAGTTCTTC.

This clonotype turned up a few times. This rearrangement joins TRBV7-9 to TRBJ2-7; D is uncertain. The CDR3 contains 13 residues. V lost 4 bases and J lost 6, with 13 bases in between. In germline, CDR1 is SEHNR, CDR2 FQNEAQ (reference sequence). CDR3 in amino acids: CASSYSPLVEQYF. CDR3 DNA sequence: TGTGCCAGCAGCTATAGCCCCCTGGTCGAGCAGTACTTC.

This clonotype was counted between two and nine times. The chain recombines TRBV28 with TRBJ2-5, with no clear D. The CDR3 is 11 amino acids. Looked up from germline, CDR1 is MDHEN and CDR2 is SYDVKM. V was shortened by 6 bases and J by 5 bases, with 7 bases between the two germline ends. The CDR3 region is CASSFMETQYF. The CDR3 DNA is TGTGCCAGCAGCTTTATGGAGACCCAGTACTTC.

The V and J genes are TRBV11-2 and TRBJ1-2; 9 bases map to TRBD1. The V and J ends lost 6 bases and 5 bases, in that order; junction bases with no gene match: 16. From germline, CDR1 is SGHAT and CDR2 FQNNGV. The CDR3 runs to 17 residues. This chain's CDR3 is CASSLEGPGQGVYGYTF. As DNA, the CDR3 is TGTGCCAGCAGTCTTGAGGGGCCGGGACAGGGAGTATATGGCTACACCTTC.

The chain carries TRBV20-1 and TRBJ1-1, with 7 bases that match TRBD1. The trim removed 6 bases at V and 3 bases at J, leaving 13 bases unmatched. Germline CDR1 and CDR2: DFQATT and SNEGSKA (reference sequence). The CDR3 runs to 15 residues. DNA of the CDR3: TGCAGTGCGAGGGGACAGACCCGAAGAGACACTGAAGCTTTCTTT. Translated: CSARGQTRRDTEAFF.

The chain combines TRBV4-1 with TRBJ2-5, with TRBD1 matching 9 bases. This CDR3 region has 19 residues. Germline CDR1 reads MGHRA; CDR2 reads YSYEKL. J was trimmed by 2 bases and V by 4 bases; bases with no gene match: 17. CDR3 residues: CASSLDTFPGTGRQETQYF. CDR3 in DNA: TGCGCCAGCAGCCTTGACACGTTCCCCGGGACAGGGAGACAAGAGACCCAGTACTTC.

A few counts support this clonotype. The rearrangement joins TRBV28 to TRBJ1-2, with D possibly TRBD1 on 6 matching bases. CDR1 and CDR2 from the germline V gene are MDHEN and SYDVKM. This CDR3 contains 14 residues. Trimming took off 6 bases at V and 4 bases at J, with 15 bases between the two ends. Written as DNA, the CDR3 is TGTGCCAGCAGAGCCACAGGGTTCGCCTATGGCTACACCTTC. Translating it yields CASRATGFAYGYTF.

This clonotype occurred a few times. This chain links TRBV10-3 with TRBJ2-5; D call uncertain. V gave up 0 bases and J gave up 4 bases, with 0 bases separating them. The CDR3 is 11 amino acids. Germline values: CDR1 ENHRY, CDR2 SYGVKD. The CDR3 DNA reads TGTGCCATCAGTGAGTCAGAGACCCAGTACTTC. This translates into CAISESETQYF.

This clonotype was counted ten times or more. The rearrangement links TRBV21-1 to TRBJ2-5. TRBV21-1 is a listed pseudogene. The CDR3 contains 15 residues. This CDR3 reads CASSKFHCLQETQYF. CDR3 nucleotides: TGTGCCAGCAGCAAATTTCACTGCCTCCAAGAGACCCAGTACTTC.